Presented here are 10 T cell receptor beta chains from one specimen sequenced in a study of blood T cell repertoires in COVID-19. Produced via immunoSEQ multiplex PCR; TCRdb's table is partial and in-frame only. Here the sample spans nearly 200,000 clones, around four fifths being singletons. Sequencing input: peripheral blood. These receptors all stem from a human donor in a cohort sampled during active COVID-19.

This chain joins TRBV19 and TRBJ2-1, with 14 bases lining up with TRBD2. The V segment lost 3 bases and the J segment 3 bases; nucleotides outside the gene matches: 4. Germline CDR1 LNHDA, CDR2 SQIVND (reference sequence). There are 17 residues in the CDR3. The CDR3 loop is CASSITGTSGGYNEQFF. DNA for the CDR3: TGTGCCAGTAGTATTACCGGGACTAGCGGGGGCTACAATGAGCAGTTCTTC.

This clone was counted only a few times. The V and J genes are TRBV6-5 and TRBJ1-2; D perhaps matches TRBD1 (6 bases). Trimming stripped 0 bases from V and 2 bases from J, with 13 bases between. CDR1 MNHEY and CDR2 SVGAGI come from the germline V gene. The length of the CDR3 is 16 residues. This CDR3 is CASSYSGYRENYGYTF. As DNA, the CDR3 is TGTGCCAGCAGTTACTCGGGGTACAGGGAAAACTATGGCTACACCTTC.

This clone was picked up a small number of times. CDR3 protein: CASSTGQLAGGQETQYF. CDR3 coding DNA: TGCGCCAGCAGCACAGGCCAACTAGCGGGGGGGCAAGAGACCCAGTACTTC. V is TRBV5-1 and J is TRBJ2-5; 13 bases agree with TRBD2. This CDR3 has 17 residues. After removal of 4 bases from V and 2 bases from J, the junction contained 8 bases not matched to a gene. The germline gives CDR1 SGHRS, CDR2 YFSETQ.

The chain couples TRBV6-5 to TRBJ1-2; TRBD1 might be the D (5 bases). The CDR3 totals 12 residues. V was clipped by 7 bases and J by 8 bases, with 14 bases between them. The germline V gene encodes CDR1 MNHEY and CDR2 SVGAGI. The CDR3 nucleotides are TGTGCCAGCAACGCGGGGGGGAGAGGCTACACCTTC. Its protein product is CASNAGGRGYTF.

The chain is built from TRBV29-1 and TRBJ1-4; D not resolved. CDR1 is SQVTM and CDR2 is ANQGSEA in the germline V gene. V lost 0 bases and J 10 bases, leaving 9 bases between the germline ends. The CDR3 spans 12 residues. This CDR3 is CSVEDSPGKLFF. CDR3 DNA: TGCAGCGTTGAAGACTCGCCGGGAAAACTGTTTTTT. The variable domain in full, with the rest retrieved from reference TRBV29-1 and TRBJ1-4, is SAVISQKPSRDICQRGTSLTIQCQVDSQVTMMFWYRQQPGQSLTLIATANQGSEATYESGFVIDKFPISRPNLTFSTLTVSNMSPEDSSIYLCSVEDSPGKLFFGSGTQLSVL.

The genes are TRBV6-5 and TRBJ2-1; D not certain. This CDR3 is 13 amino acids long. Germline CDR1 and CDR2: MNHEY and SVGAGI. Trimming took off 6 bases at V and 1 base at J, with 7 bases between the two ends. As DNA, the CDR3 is TGTGCCAGCAGCCGTTTGTCCTACAATGAGCAGTTCTTC. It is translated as CASSRLSYNEQFF.

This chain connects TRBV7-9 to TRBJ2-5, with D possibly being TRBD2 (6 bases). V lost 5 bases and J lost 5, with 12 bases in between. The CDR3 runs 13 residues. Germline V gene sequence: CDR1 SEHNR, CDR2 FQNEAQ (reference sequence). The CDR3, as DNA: TGTGCCAGCAGCCCGCGGGGAGTGGAGACCCAGTACTTC. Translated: CASSPRGVETQYF. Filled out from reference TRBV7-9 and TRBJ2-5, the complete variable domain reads DTGVSQNPRHKITKRGQNVTFRCDPISEHNRLYWYRQTLGQGPEFLTYFQNEAQLEKSRLLSDRFSAERPKGSFSTLEIQRTEQGDSAMYLCASSPRGVETQYFGPGTRLLVL.

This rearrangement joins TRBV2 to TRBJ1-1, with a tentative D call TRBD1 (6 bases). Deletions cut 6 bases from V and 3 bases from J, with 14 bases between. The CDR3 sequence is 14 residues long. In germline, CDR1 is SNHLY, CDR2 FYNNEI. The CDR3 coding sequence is TGTGCCAGCAGCGCCTTACAGGGAGACACTGAAGCTTTCTTT. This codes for CASSALQGDTEAFF.

The CDR3 here is CASSNILGQFF. The CDR3 region has the DNA TGTGCCAGTAGTAATATCCTCGGGCAGTTCTTC. The chain joins TRBV19 to TRBJ2-1, with D unresolved. This CDR3 has 11 amino acids. V lost 4 bases and J lost 12, with 10 bases in between. Germline V lookup: CDR1 LNHDA, CDR2 SQIVND (reference sequence).

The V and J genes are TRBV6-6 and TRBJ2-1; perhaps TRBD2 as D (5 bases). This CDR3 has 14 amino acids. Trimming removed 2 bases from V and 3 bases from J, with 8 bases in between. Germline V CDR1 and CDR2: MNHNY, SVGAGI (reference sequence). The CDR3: CASSYSGFYNEQFF. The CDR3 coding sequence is TGTGCCAGCAGTTACAGCGGTTTCTACAATGAGCAGTTCTTC.